This T cell receptor beta chain emerged from a study of shared clonotypes between healthy human individuals. In the study overall: The composition of the donors was two women and a few men aged 18 to 49. Per donor, three plates held CD4 naive cells, three held CD4 memory, two held CD8 naive and one held CD8 memory.

CD4+ cell separation produced CD45RA+ naive and CD45RA-negative memory subsets. V shed 3 bases and J shed 4 bases, with 6 bases lying between them. The CDR3 consists of 12 residues. The germline V gene encodes CDR1 SGHAT and CDR2 FQNNGV. The sorted-subset replicate PCRs were given 200 ng DNA, which is 25,000 to 35,000 T cell genomes. Assay: immunoSEQ multiplex PCR; the TCRdb copy retains only in-frame clones and omits some. This table holds approximately 250,000 clones, approximately 65% found once. Remarks on this clone: At the DNA level, this CDR3 is encoded by other sequences in the same sample as well.

The receptor's source is a man aged 30-40 years in good health. Sequenced: memory CD4+ T cells sorted from blood. Subset reported: CD45RA-negative fraction. The chain uses TRBV11-2 and TRBJ2-5, with D unresolved. The CDR3 loop reads CASSFERETQYF. The DNA of the CDR3 is TGTGCCAGCAGCTTCGAAAGAGAGACCCAGTACTTC.